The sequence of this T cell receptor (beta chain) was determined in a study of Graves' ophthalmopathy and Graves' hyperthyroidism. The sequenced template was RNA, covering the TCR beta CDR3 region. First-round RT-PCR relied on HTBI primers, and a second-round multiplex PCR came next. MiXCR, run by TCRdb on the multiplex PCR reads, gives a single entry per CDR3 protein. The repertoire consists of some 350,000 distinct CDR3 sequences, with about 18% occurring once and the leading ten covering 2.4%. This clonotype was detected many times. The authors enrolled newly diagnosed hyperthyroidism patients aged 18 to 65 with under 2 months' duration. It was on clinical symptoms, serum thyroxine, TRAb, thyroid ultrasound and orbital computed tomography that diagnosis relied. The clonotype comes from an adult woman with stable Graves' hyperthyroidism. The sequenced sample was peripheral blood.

The CDR3, as DNA: TGCGCCAGCAGCCAACTAGGACAGGGGATAAATCAGCCCCAGCATTTT. The encoded protein is CASSQLGQGINQPQHF. This sequence joins TRBV4-1 and TRBJ1-5, with 9 bases fitting TRBD1. This CDR3 comprises 16 residues. Germline V lookup: CDR1 MGHRA, CDR2 YSYEKL. Trimming cost V 2 bases and J 4 bases; bases outside gene matches: 6.